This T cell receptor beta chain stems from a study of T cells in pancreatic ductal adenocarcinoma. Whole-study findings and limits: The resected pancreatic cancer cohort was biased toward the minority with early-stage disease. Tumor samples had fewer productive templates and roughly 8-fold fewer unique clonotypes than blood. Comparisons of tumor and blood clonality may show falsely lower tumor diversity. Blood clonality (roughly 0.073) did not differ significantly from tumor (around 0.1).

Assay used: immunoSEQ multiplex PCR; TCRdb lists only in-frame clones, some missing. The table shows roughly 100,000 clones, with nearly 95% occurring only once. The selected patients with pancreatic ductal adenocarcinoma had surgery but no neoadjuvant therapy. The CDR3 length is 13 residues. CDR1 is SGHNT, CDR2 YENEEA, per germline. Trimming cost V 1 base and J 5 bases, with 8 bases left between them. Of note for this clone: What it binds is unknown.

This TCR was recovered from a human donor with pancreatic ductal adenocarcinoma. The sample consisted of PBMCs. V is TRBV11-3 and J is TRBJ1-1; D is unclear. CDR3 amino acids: CASSLAGRTEAFF. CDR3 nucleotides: TGTGCCAGCAGCTTAGCGGGGAGGACTGAAGCTTTCTTT.